These 9 T cell receptor beta chains share one sample of origin, sequenced in a study of blood T cell repertoires in COVID-19 (dated by TCRdb to the early 2020s). Receptor amplification or capture employed the immunoSEQ multiplex PCR assay. Entries here come from immuneACCESS through TCRdb and include only in-frame sequences with V and J called. Some clones fail to appear in such tables; in the studies checked, an unresolved V gene covers under half of the shortfall, and the cause of the remainder is unknown. The sample data list over 250,000 clones, and roughly 91% of these were observed just once. The ten largest clones represent roughly 9% of the sample. Sequencing used PBMCs or T cells enriched from blood (not recorded which). Receptors originate from a man aged 40-55 years who had recovered from COVID-19.

This sequence joins TRBV9 and TRBJ2-2; 8 bases map to TRBD2. Trimming took 2 bases from V and 7 from J; bases not matched to a gene: 1. This CDR3 is 13 amino acids long. Germline V gene data show CDR1 as SGDLS and CDR2 as YYNGEE. CDR3 nucleotide sequence: TGTGCCAGCAGCGTTCGGGAGGGCGGGGAGCTGTTTTTT. Translating it yields CASSVREGGELFF.

The rearrangement joins TRBV10-3 to TRBJ1-5; tentatively, D is TRBD1 (5 bases). Germline CDR1 and CDR2: ENHRY and SYGVKD. Trimming pared 3 bases from V and 0 bases from J, leaving 6 bases between. The CDR3 has 14 amino acids. The chain's CDR3 is CAISDRVSNQPQHF. The CDR3, as DNA: TGTGCCATCAGTGACAGGGTTAGCAATCAGCCCCAGCATTTT.

This rearrangement joins TRBV29-1 to TRBJ1-5; possibly TRBD1 for D (6 bases). The germline CDR1 and CDR2 sequences are SQVTM and ANQGSEA. V lost 4 bases and J 0 bases, leaving 10 bases between the germline ends. CDR3 size: 14 residues. The CDR3 bases are TGCAGCGTTGGGGGACAACGTAGCAATCAGCCCCAGCATTTT. Translation gives CSVGGQRSNQPQHF.

This chain joins TRBV12-5 and TRBJ2-7, with D uncertain. This CDR3 is 12 amino acids long. V was clipped by 4 bases and J by 6 bases, with 10 bases between them. From germline, CDR1 is LGHNT and CDR2 FRNRAP. The CDR3: CASGSSPSEQYF. The CDR3 nucleotides read TGTGCTAGTGGTTCCTCCCCTAGCGAGCAGTACTTC.

The chain links TRBV6-5 to TRBJ1-2, with 8 bases matching TRBD1. The V gene end was trimmed by 7 bases and the J gene end by 4 bases; junction bases not matched to a gene: 5. Germline V gene data show CDR1 as MNHEY and CDR2 as SVGAGI. CDR3 length: 13 amino acids. Written as DNA, the CDR3 is TGTGCCAGCAAAAAACAGGGGGGCTATGGCTACACCTTC. Protein: CASKKQGGYGYTF.

The rearrangement links TRBV4-1 to TRBJ2-5, with 7 bases lining up with TRBD2. J lost 1 base, V lost 4 bases, and 6 bases had no gene match. The CDR3 has 15 residues. Per the germline V gene, CDR1 is MGHRA and CDR2 is YSYEKL. CDR3 coding DNA: TGCGCCAGCAGCCCGACTCCTAGCGGCCAAGAGACCCAGTACTTC. Its translation is CASSPTPSGQETQYF.

This sequence joins TRBV6-1 and TRBJ1-6; 7 bases are shared with TRBD1. The CDR3 extends over 14 amino acids. The germline V gene encodes CDR1 MNHNS and CDR2 SASEGT. The V gene end was trimmed by 3 bases and the J gene end by 8 bases; junction bases not matched to a gene: 4. CDR3 nucleotide sequence: TGTGCCAGCAGTGAGACAGGGTTGGATTCACCCCTCCACTTT. Translation: CASSETGLDSPLHF.

V gene TRBV5-5 combines with J gene TRBJ1-5; TRBD1 agrees at 12 bases. Germline-derived CDR1 and CDR2 are SGHKS and YYEKEE (reference sequence). V dropped 4 bases and J dropped 5; count of bases not matched to a gene: 10. This CDR3 comprises 17 residues. CDR3 region: CASSRTGTGGADQPQHF. As DNA, the CDR3 is TGTGCCAGCAGCAGGACCGGGACAGGGGGCGCGGATCAGCCCCAGCATTTT.

This chain joins TRBV29-1 and TRBJ2-3; D possibly corresponds to TRBD2 (5 bases). This CDR3 is built from 14 residues. The germline V gene encodes CDR1 SQVTM and CDR2 ANQGSEA. The CDR3 nucleotides are TGCAACGGGTCTGTCAGCGGAGGCGTAGATACGCAGTATTTT. It is translated as CNGSVSGGVDTQYF.